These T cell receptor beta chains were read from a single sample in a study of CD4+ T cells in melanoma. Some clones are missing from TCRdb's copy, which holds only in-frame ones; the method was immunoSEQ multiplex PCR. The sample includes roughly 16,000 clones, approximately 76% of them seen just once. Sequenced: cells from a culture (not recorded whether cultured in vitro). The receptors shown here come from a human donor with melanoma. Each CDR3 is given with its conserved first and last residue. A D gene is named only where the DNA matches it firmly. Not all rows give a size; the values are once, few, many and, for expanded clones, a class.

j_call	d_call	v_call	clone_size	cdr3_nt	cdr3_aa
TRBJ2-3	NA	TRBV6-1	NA	TGTGCCAGCAGCGGGACGCCTAGCACAGATACGCAGTATTTT	CASSGTPSTDTQYF
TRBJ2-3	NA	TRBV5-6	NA	TGTGCCAGCAGCTTGCTTATAGATACGCAGTATTTT	CASSLLIDTQYF
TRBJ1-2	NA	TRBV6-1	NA	TGTGCCAGCATGCGACACCTGGTTTACACCTTC	CASMRHLVYTF
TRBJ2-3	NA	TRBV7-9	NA	TGTGCCAGCAGCTTAGGCTTACCCACAGATACGCAGTATTTT	CASSLGLPTDTQYF
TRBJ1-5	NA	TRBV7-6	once	TGTGCCAGCAGCTTAGCCCCAGGGTGGCATCAGCCCCAGCATTTT	CASSLAPGWHQPQHF
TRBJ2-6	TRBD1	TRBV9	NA	TGTGCCAGCAGCGTACCGACAGGGAAAATCTCTGGGGCCAACGTCCTGACTTTC	CASSVPTGKISGANVLTF
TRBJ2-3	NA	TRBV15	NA	TGTGCCACCAGGCAGGGGTACCCCACAGATACGCAGTATTTT	CATRQGYPTDTQYF
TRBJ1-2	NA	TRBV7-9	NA	TGTGCCAGCAGCTTAAGTGGGGCCCCTAACTATGGCTACACCTTC	CASSLSGAPNYGYTF
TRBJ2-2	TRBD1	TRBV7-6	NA	TGTGCCAGCAGCTCTGTTAGGACAGGGATAACCGGGGAGCTGTTTTTT	CASSSVRTGITGELFF
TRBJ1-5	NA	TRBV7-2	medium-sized	TGTGCCAGCAGACGTGGTAACAATCAGCCCCAGCATTTT	CASRRGNNQPQHF
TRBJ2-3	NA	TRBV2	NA	TGTGCCAGCTCTAGGGAGGGGGCAGGGGAGGCAGATACGCAGTATTTT	CASSREGAGEADTQYF
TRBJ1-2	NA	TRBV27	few	TGTGCCAGCAGTCCCCGCGTTGACTCCGCCTATGGCTACACCTTC	CASSPRVDSAYGYTF
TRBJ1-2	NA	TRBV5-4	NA	TGTGCCAGCAGCCTCGGGGGGGTGAGCTATGGCTACACCTTC	CASSLGGVSYGYTF
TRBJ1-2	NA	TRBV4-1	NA	TGCGCCAGCAGCCAAGATCAGGAAGCAGGGGTTCGCTATGGCTACACCTTC	CASSQDQEAGVRYGYTF
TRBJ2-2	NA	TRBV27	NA	TGTGCCAGCAGTTTACGCGGAATAGTGAACACCGGGGAGCTGTTTTTT	CASSLRGIVNTGELFF
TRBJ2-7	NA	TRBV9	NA	TGTGCCAGCAGCGTATCAGCAGGGCCCTACGAGCAGTACTTC	CASSVSAGPYEQYF
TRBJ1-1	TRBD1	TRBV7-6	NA	TGTGCCAGCAGCCGGGGGACAGCGAGAAACACTGAAGCTTTCTTT	CASSRGTARNTEAFF
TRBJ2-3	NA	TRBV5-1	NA	TGCGCCAGCAGCTTGGGGTCCGTCACAGATACGCAGTATTTT	CASSLGSVTDTQYF
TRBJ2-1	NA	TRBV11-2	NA	TGTGCCAGCAGCTCACTTGATGAGCAGTTCTTC	CASSSLDEQFF
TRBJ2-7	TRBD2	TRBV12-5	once	TGTGCTAGTGGTTTGATACTAGCGGAAATCTACGAGCAGTACTTC	CASGLILAEIYEQYF
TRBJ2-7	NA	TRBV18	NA	TGTGCCAGCTCACCACTATCCCAGACTTCCTTAAGGGACGAGCAGTACTTC	CASSPLSQTSLRDEQYF
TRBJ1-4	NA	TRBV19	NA	TGTGCCAGTAGTATCTGGGGGCGCGGGGAAAAACTGTTTTTT	CASSIWGRGEKLFF
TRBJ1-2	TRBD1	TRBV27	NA	TGTGCCAGCAGTCGCGGCGGGGCGGACAGGGTTGGCTACACCTTC	CASSRGGADRVGYTF
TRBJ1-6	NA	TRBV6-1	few	TGTGCCAGCCATCTGGGGAATTCACCCCTCCACTTT	CASHLGNSPLHF
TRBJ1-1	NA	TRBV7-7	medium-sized	TGTGCTAGCAGCAGAGACAGAGGCACTGAAGCTTTCTTT	CASSRDRGTEAFF
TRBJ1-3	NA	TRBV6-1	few	TGTGCCAGCAGTTCTGGGACCCTAAGCACCATATATTTT	CASSSGTLSTIYF
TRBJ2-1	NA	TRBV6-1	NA	TGTGCCAGCAGTGGAGGGAGTGACTACAATGAGCAGTTCTTC	CASSGGSDYNEQFF
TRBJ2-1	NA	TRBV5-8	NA	TGTGCCAGCAGCCAGGGGACGGCGGGCTACAATGAGCAGTTCTTC	CASSQGTAGYNEQFF
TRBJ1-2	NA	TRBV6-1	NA	TGTGCCAGCAGTGAGACCGGTGACACCTATGGCTACACCTTC	CASSETGDTYGYTF
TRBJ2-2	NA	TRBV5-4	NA	TGTGCCAGCAGCTTGTTTGCGGGGTACACCGGGGAGCTGTTTTTT	CASSLFAGYTGELFF